A single sample is the source of the 27 T cell receptor beta chains below, sequenced in a study of T cell changes during pregnancy in multiple sclerosis. Assay used: immunoSEQ multiplex PCR; TCRdb lists only in-frame clones, some missing. The sample holds 60,000 or so clones, around nine tenths seen once. Specimen: peripheral blood from another person, used as feeder cells. The receptors were gathered from a human donor whose cells served as feeder cells for cultures in a pregnancy study.

This clone was observed once. The chain has TRBV27 and TRBJ2-1; 9 bases match TRBD2. The CDR3 consists of 15 residues. The V segment lost 3 bases and the J segment 4 bases; nucleotides outside the gene matches: 4. Looked up from germline, CDR1 is MNHEY and CDR2 is SMNVEV (reference sequence). The CDR3 DNA follows: TGTGCCAGCAGTTTCAGCGGGGGGTTTTACAATGAGCAGTTCTTC. It encodes CASSFSGGFYNEQFF.

The genes are TRBV30 and TRBJ2-5; D is possibly TRBD1 or TRBD2 (5 bases each). Germline CDR1 and CDR2: GTSNPN and SVGIG (reference sequence). CDR3 size: 14 residues. The germline V and J ends were trimmed by 0 bases and 7 bases, with 15 bases remaining between them. In DNA, the CDR3 is TGTGCCTGGAGTGTACCCCGGGGCGGTGGGACCCAGTACTTC. Amino acids: CAWSVPRGGGTQYF.

This sequence joins TRBV7-2 and TRBJ1-2; D is possibly TRBD1 (5 bases). The ends were cut back, 7 bases at V and 0 bases at J, with 12 bases in the middle. CDR3 length: 14 residues. Per germline, CDR1 SGHTA and CDR2 FQGNSA. CDR3 sequence reads: CASTGAGANYGYTF. For the CDR3, the DNA is TGTGCCAGCACCGGGGCTGGGGCTAACTATGGCTACACCTTC.

This rearrangement joins TRBV29-1 to TRBJ2-1, with TRBD2 as a possible D gene (6 bases). The CDR3 covers 13 residues. V gave up 6 bases and J gave up 6 bases, with 15 bases separating them. Looked up from germline, CDR1 is SQVTM and CDR2 is ANQGSEA. This chain's CDR3 is CSVEGWGSNEQFF. The CDR3 nucleotides are TGCAGCGTGGAGGGTTGGGGCTCCAATGAGCAGTTCTTC.

The CDR3 sequence: CASSPQGYEQYF. The CDR3 DNA reads TGTGCCAGCAGTCCACAGGGCTACGAGCAGTACTTC. This chain uses TRBV6-6 with TRBJ2-7, with D tentatively TRBD1 (6 bases). Per the germline V gene, CDR1 is MNHNY and CDR2 is SVGAGI (reference sequence). The CDR3 loop spans 12 amino acids. The ends were cut back, 5 bases at V and 3 bases at J, with 8 bases in the middle.

CDR3 residues: CASSLLPPGGNNEQFF. The CDR3 DNA sequence: TGCGCCAGCAGCTTGCTCCCCCCCGGAGGGAACAATGAGCAGTTCTTC. The V and J genes are TRBV5-1 and TRBJ2-1; possibly TRBD2 for D (6 bases). The CDR3 contains 16 residues. Trimming took off 1 base at V and 5 bases at J, with 16 bases between the two ends. CDR1 and CDR2 (germline): SGHRS, YFSETQ.

This clone was detected once. V usage is TRBV10-3 and J usage is TRBJ2-3; TRBD2 agrees at 10 bases. The CDR3 is 20 amino acids. Germline V gene data show CDR1 as ENHRY and CDR2 as SYGVKD. The V gene end was trimmed by 0 bases and the J gene end by 3 bases; junction bases not matched to a gene: 15. The CDR3 protein is CAISESTTGLATDYTDTQYF. CDR3 nucleotides: TGTGCCATCAGTGAGTCGACAACGGGACTAGCGACAGACTATACAGATACGCAGTATTTT.

V gene TRBV30 combines with J gene TRBJ2-4; tentative D call: TRBD1 (6 bases). CDR1 and CDR2 from the germline V gene are GTSNPN and SVGIG (reference sequence). Trimming pared 4 bases from V and 12 bases from J, leaving 10 bases between. The CDR3 spans 10 residues. The CDR3 loop is CAWNRDPQYF. CDR3 DNA: TGTGCCTGGAACAGGGATCCTCAGTACTTC.

The chain uses TRBV5-1 and TRBJ2-5; weak D call: TRBD1 (5 bases). CDR3 length equals 15 residues. Germline loops: CDR1 SGHRS, CDR2 YFSETQ. The V end was cut by 4 bases, the J end by 2 bases, with 15 bases between. CDR3 nucleotides: TGCGCCAGCAGCGGTTTTGGGGCGGAACAAGAGACCCAGTACTTC. Amino acids: CASSGFGAEQETQYF.

The chain combines TRBV11-2 with TRBJ2-1; weak D call: TRBD2 (6 bases). Trimming shortened V by 2 bases and J by 14 bases, and 13 bases separated the two germline ends. In germline, CDR1 is SGHAT, CDR2 FQNNGV. The CDR3 sequence is 12 residues long. The DNA for the CDR3 is TGTGCCAGCAGCTTACAGGGACTGAACGAGTTCTTC. This translates into CASSLQGLNEFF.

This chain uses TRBV5-1 with TRBJ2-7, with D possibly being TRBD1 (6 bases). This CDR3 comprises 12 residues. Germline V CDR1 and CDR2: SGHRS, YFSETQ. The V end was cut by 5 bases, the J end by 4 bases, with 10 bases between. The DNA for the CDR3 is TGCGCCAGCAGATCCGACAGGTACGAGCAGTACTTC. Protein: CASRSDRYEQYF.

The rearrangement joins TRBV30 to TRBJ2-5, with D hard to call. The CDR3 contains 14 residues. Germline V gives CDR1 GTSNPN, CDR2 SVGIG (reference sequence). V lost 2 bases to trimming and J lost 5 bases, with 15 bases between them. The CDR3: CAWSKTAPRETQYF. The CDR3 bases are TGTGCCTGGAGTAAAACCGCCCCGAGGGAGACCCAGTACTTC.

This rearrangement joins TRBV4-1 to TRBJ2-1; 8 bases align to TRBD2. The CDR3 extends over 18 amino acids. V dropped 0 bases and J dropped 4; count of bases not matched to a gene: 11. Germline V gene data show CDR1 as MGHRA and CDR2 as YSYEKL. The CDR3 here is CASSQDPTGRARYNEQFF. The CDR3 bases are TGCGCCAGCAGCCAAGACCCTACCGGGAGGGCCAGGTACAATGAGCAGTTCTTC.

The genes are TRBV7-9 and TRBJ2-7; D unresolved. Trimming pared 4 bases from V and 4 bases from J, leaving 8 bases between. The CDR3 has 12 amino acids. CDR1 and CDR2 from the germline V gene are SEHNR and FQNEAQ (reference sequence). The CDR3 DNA is TGTGCCAGCAGCTCCCTCTCATACGAGCAGTACTTC. It codes for CASSSLSYEQYF.

This rearrangement joins TRBV6-5 to TRBJ1-3; D call uncertain. Trimming stripped 6 bases from V and 0 bases from J, with 12 bases between. Germline-derived CDR1 and CDR2 are MNHEY and SVGAGI. The CDR3 contains 15 residues. The CDR3 protein is CASSRTVSSGNTIYF. The CDR3 DNA follows: TGTGCCAGCAGCCGGACGGTGAGCTCTGGAAACACCATATATTTT.

The chain couples TRBV19 to TRBJ1-5; the D gene is possibly TRBD1 (5 bases). CDR1 and CDR2 (germline): LNHDA, SQIVND (reference sequence). Trimming pared 3 bases from V and 9 bases from J, leaving 9 bases between. The CDR3 length is 12 residues. The CDR3 DNA reads TGTGCCAGTAGTATGGGGCGCGGGCCCCAGCATTTT. Its translation is CASSMGRGPQHF.

This rearrangement joins TRBV4-1 to TRBJ1-5; no definite D call. Trimming shortened V by 1 base and J by 0 bases, and 10 bases separated the two germline ends. The CDR3 has 16 residues. Germline CDR1 reads MGHRA; CDR2 reads YSYEKL. DNA for the CDR3: TGCGCCAGCAGCCAAGTCCCACCATATAGCAATCAGCCCCAGCATTTT. It yields the protein CASSQVPPYSNQPQHF.

The chain is built from TRBV5-4 and TRBJ2-1, with D perhaps being TRBD1 or TRBD2 (6 bases each). The CDR3 extends over 17 amino acids. The germline V and J ends were trimmed by 0 bases and 7 bases, with 20 bases remaining between them. Germline CDR1 and CDR2: SGHNT and YYREEE (reference sequence). Here the CDR3 DNA reads TGTGCCAGCAGCTTGGGAAAACAGGGCGGGGTGCCGAATGAGCAGTTCTTC. Translated: CASSLGKQGGVPNEQFF.

This clone was counted between two and nine times. The V call is TRBV7-2, the J call TRBJ1-1; D gene unclear. The V gene lost 3 bases and the J gene lost 2 bases, with 13 bases spanning the gap. There are 15 residues in the CDR3. CDR1 is SGHTA, CDR2 FQGNSA, per germline. In nucleotides, the CDR3 is TGTGCCAGCAGCTTTCTCCCAACCGGTAACACTGAAGCTTTCTTT. As protein: CASSFLPTGNTEAFF.

CDR3 sequence reads: CAGERGGFSYNEQFF. In nucleotides, the CDR3 is TGTGCCGGCGAACGAGGGGGCTTCTCCTACAATGAGCAGTTCTTC. The chain is built from TRBV7-9 and TRBJ2-1; 7 nucleotides line up with TRBD1. The CDR3 extends over 15 amino acids. CDR1 is SEHNR, CDR2 FQNEAQ, per germline (reference sequence). Unmatched junction bases numbered 10, after V lost 11 bases and J lost 0 bases.

The chain combines TRBV9 with TRBJ1-1; D unresolved. V lost 0 bases and J lost 3, with 9 bases in between. The CDR3 is made up of 14 amino acids. Germline V gene sequence: CDR1 SGDLS, CDR2 YYNGEE. CDR3 sequence: CASSVGHSYTEAFF. The CDR3 region has the DNA TGTGCCAGCAGCGTAGGCCACAGCTACACTGAAGCTTTCTTT.

This clone was seen once. The chain recombines TRBV6-1 with TRBJ1-1; a possible D gene is TRBD1 (6 bases). Germline V gene sequence: CDR1 MNHNS, CDR2 SASEGT. This CDR3 is built from 14 residues. V gave up 4 bases and J gave up 1 base, with 10 bases separating them. CDR3 in DNA: TGTGCCAGCAGTGTTGACAGGTCGAACACTGAAGCTTTCTTT. Protein sequence: CASSVDRSNTEAFF.

The sample holds a few counts of this clone. This chain uses TRBV2 with TRBJ1-6; 7 nucleotides match TRBD1. V gave up 11 bases and J gave up 4 bases; unmatched junction bases: 8. CDR1 and CDR2 (germline): SNHLY, FYNNEI. The CDR3 extends over 14 amino acids. The CDR3 region is CAARTGAYNSPLHF. The CDR3 bases are TGTGCCGCCCGTACAGGGGCTTATAATTCACCCCTCCACTTT.

In its sample, this clone was seen once. The CDR3 here is CASRQEGGTDTQYF. The CDR3 DNA is TGTGCCAGCAGACAGGAAGGGGGCACAGATACGCAGTATTTT. The chain recombines TRBV28 with TRBJ2-3; D perhaps matches TRBD1 (5 bases). This CDR3 has 14 amino acids. V was pared by 6 bases and J by 1 base, with 11 bases between. The germline V gene encodes CDR1 MDHEN and CDR2 SYDVKM.

This clone came up once. V usage is TRBV6-1 and J usage is TRBJ2-3; no clear D. Per the germline V gene, CDR1 is MNHNS and CDR2 is SASEGT. The V end lost 4 bases, the J end lost 6 bases, and 14 bases lay between the germline ends. The length of the CDR3 is 14 residues. In DNA, the CDR3 is TGTGCCAGCAGTGGGCCTACTTCGAGGGATACGCAGTATTTT. It is translated as CASSGPTSRDTQYF.

The rearrangement uses TRBV29-1 and TRBJ1-2; D might be TRBD1 (6 bases). The CDR3 length is 14 residues. CDR1 and CDR2 from the germline V gene are SQVTM and ANQGSEA. Trimming left V 8 bases short and J 3 bases short, with 19 bases between. The CDR3 DNA reads as TGCAGCCTCCAGAAACAGGGTGGATACTATGGCTACACCTTC. This sequence encodes CSLQKQGGYYGYTF.

This chain links TRBV6-6 with TRBJ2-5; D not resolved. Per germline, CDR1 MNHNY and CDR2 SVGAGI (reference sequence). V lost 6 bases, J lost 7 bases, and 15 bases lay in between. The CDR3 runs 13 residues. CDR3 bases: TGTGCCAGCAGAACCGGGTCTTGGGGGACCCAGTACTTC. Protein product: CASRTGSWGTQYF.